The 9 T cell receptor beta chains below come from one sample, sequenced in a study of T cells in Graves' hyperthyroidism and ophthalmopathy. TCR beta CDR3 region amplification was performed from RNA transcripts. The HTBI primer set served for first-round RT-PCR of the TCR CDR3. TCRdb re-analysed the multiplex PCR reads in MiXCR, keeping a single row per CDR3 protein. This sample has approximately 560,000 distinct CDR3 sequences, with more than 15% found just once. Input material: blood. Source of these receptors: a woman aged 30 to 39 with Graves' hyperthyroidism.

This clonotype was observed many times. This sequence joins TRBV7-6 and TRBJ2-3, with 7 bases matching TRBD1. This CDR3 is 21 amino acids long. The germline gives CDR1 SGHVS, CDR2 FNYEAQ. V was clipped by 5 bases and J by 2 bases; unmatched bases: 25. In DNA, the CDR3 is TGTGCCAGCAGCCCCCATTTCGTAGGGACAGATTGGGACAGACTCACAGATACGCAGTATTTT. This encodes CASSPHFVGTDWDRLTDTQYF. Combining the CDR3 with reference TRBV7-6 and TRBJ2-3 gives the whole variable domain GAGVSQSPRYKVTKRGQDVALRCDPISGHVSLYWYRQALGQGPEFLTYFNYEAQQDKSGLPNDRFSAERPEGSISTLTIQRTEQRDSAMYRCASSPHFVGTDWDRLTDTQYFGPGTRLTVL.

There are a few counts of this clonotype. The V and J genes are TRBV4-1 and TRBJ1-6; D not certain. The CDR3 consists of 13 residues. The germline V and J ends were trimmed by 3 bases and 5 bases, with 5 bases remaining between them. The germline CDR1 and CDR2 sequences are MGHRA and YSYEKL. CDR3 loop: CASSQGDNSPLHF. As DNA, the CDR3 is TGCGCCAGCAGCCAGGGAGATAATTCACCCCTCCACTTT.

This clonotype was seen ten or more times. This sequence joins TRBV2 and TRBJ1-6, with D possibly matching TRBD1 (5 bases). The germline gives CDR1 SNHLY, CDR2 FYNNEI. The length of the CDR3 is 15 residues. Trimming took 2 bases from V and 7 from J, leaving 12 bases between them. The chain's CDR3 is CASSEHPQGNSPLHF. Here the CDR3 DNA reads TGTGCCAGCAGTGAACATCCGCAGGGCAATTCACCCCTCCACTTT. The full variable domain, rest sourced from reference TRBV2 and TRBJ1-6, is EPEVTQTPSHQVTQMGQEVILRCVPISNHLYFYWYRQILGQKVEFLVSFYNNEISEKSEIFDDQFSVERPDGSNFTLKIRSTKLEDSAMYFCASSEHPQGNSPLHFGNGTRLTVT.

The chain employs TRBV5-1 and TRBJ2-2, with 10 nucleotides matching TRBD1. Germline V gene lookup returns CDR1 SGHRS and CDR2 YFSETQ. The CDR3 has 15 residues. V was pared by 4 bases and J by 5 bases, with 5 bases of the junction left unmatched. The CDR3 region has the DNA TGCGCCAGCAGCGTCGGACAGGGGGGGACCGGGGAGCTGTTTTTT. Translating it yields CASSVGQGGTGELFF.

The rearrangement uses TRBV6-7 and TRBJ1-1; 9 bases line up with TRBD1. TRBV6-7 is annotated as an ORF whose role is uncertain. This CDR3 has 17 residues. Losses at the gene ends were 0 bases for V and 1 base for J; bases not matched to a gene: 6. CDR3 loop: CASSYSRGDRANTEAFF. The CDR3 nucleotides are TGTGCCAGCAGTTACTCGAGGGGGGACAGGGCGAACACTGAAGCTTTCTTT.

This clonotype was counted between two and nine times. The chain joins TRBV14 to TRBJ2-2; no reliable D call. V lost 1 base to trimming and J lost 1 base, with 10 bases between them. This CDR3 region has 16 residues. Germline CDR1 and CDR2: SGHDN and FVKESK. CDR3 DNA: TGTGCCAGCAGCCAAGTCTGGCAGAGGAACACCGGGGAGCTGTTTTTT. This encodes CASSQVWQRNTGELFF.

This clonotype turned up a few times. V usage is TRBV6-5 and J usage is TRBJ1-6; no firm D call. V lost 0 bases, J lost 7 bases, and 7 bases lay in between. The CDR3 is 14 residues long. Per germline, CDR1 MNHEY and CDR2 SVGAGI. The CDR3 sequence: CASSYSTGNSPLHF. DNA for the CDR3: TGTGCCAGCAGTTACTCGACGGGAAATTCACCCCTCCACTTT.

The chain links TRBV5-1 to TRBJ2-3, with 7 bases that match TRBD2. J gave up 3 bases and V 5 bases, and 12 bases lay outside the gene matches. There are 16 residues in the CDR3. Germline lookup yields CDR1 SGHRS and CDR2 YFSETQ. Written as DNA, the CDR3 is TGCGCCAGCAGTATGGGGCTAGCGGAGGCAACAGATACGCAGTATTTT. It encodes CASSMGLAEATDTQYF.

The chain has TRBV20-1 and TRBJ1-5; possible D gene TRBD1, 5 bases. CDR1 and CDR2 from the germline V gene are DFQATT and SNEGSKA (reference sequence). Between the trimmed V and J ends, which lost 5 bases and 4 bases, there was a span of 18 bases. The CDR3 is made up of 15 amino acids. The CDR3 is CSAPPIGARNQPQHF. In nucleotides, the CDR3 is TGCAGTGCTCCGCCAATAGGGGCTAGGAATCAGCCCCAGCATTTT.